This TCR beta chain was sequenced during a study of neurological immune-mediated disorders. Study overall: Multiple sclerosis patients numbered around 35, with some 31 relapsing-remitting and 3 secondary progressive.

Study-level points and caveats: Patients with HTLV-1-associated myelopathy had the highest level of TCR clonal expansion, whereas patients with multiple sclerosis had the lowest level, falling beneath the level found in healthy controls.

With 10-nucleotide random UMIs included, cDNA was synthesized by 5'RACE. TCRdb analysed the 5' RACE reads with MiXCR anew, one entry per CDR3 protein. This sample has approximately 50,000 distinct CDR3 sequences, with 3% to 4.5% found just once. At least ten counts were recorded for this clonotype. The antigen remains undetermined. Sequencing was performed on PBMCs. This sequence was found in a man under 40 with multiple sclerosis.

As DNA, the CDR3 is TGTGCCAGCAGTCCTACATTGTTCGAGCAGTACTTC. Translated, it gives CASSPTLFEQYF. The chain links TRBV12-3 or TRBV12-4 to TRBJ2-7; D not resolved. CDR3 length equals 12 residues. Trimming cost V 5 bases and J 6 bases, with 11 bases left between them.